This TCR beta chain was retrieved from a study of T cell repertoires in cytomegalovirus infection. About the study: Through public TCR beta signatures, both CMV infection and matching HLA type were indicated. Study outcomes and limitations: Summed public TCR beta family frequency identified CMV carriers bearing the relevant HLA. CMV-specific TCR beta clonotypes restricted by HLA-C were the ones dominating the ex vivo response.

TCRdb re-derived calls from the reads in MiXCR, one entry per CDR3 protein. The table lists under 850,000 distinct CDR3 sequences, around 31% of them singletons. Per germline, CDR1 MGHRA and CDR2 YSYEKL. With V trimmed by 6 bases and J by 11 bases, 8 bases remained unmatched. The CDR3 has 13 residues. Comment on this clonotype: What it binds is unknown.

The V and J genes are TRBV4-1 and TRBJ1-4, with 8 bases aligning to TRBD1. The TCR was taken from a human donor in good health (CMV status not recorded). Some clones in this sample may be carry-over from other donors' samples. This sample comprised cultured PBMCs, obtained from culture after CMV antigen stimulation. CDR3 sequence: CASRGTGGRKLFF. CDR3 DNA: TGCGCCAGCAGGGGAACAGGGGGGCGGAAACTGTTTTTT.